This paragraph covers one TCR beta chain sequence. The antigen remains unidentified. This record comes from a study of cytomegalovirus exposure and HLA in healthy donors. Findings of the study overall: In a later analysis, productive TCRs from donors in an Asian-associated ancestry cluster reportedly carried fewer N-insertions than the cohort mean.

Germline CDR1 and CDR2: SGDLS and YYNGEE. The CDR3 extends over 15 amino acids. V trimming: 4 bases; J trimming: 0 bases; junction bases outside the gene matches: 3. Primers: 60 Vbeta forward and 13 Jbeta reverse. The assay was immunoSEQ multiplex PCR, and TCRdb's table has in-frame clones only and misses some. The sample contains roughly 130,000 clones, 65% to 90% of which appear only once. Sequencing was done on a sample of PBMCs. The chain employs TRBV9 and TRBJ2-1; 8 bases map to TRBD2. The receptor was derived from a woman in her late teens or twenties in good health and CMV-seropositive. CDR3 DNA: TGTGCCAGCAGCCCGGGGGGGGACTCCTACAATGAGCAGTTCTTC. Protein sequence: CASSPGGDSYNEQFF.